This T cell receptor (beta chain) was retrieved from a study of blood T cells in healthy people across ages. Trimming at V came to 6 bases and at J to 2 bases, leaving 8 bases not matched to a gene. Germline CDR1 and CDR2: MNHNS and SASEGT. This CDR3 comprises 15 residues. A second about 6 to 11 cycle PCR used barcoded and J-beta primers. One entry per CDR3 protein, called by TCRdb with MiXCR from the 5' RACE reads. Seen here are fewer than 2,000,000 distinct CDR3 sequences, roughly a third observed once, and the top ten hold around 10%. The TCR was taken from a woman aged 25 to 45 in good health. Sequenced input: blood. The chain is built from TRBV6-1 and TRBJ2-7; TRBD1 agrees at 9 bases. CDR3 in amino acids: CASRRTGVLPYEQYF. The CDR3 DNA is TGTGCCAGCAGAAGGACAGGGGTCCTACCCTACGAGCAGTACTTC.